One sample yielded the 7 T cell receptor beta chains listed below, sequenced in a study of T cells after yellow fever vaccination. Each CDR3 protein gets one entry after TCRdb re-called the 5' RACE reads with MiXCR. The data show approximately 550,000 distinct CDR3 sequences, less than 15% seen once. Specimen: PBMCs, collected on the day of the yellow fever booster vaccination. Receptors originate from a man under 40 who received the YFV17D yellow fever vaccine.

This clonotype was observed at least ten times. CDR3 protein: CASSSLRGRHSNQPQHF. The CDR3 DNA follows: TGTGCCAGCAGCTCGCTCAGGGGTCGACATAGCAATCAGCCCCAGCATTTT. The chain carries TRBV5-6 and TRBJ1-5; D might be TRBD1 (6 bases). Trimming shortened V by 3 bases and J by 0 bases, and 16 bases separated the two germline ends. Germline-derived CDR1 and CDR2 are SGHDT and YYEEEE. The CDR3 length is 17 residues. Full variable domain (outside the CDR3, taken from reference TRBV5-6 and TRBJ1-5): DAGVTQSPTHLIKTRGQQVTLRCSPKSGHDTVSWYQQALGQGPQFIFQYYEEEERQRGNFPDRFSGHQFPNYSSELNVNALLLGDSALYLCASSSLRGRHSNQPQHFGDGTRLSIL.

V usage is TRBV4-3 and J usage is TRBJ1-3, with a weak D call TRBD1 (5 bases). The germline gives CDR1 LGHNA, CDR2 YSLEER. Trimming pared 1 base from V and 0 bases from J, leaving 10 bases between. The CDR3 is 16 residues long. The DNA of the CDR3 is TGCGCCAGCAGCCAAGTGAGGGGCCTCTCTGGAAACACCATATATTTT. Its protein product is CASSQVRGLSGNTIYF.

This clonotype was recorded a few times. CDR3: CASSGQNPGRWQFF. Written as DNA, the CDR3 is TGTGCCAGCAGTGGACAGAACCCCGGGAGATGGCAGTTCTTC. The V call is TRBV2, the J call TRBJ2-1; TRBD2 is a possible D gene (6 bases). V was cut by 4 bases and J by 12 bases, with 19 bases left in between. This CDR3 comprises 14 residues. The germline CDR1 and CDR2 sequences are SNHLY and FYNNEI. The whole variable domain, remainder taken from reference TRBV2 and TRBJ2-1, is EPEVTQTPSHQVTQMGQEVILRCVPISNHLYFYWYRQILGQKVEFLVSFYNNEISEKSEIFDDQFSVERPDGSNFTLKIRSTKLEDSAMYFCASSGQNPGRWQFFGPGTRLTVL.

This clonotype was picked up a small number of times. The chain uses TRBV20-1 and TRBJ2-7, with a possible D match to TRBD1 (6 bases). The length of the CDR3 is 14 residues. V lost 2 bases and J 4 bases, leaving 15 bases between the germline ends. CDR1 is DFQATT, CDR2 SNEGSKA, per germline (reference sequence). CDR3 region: CSARTGTHRYEQYF. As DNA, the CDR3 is TGCAGTGCTAGAACCGGGACACATCGTTACGAGCAGTACTTC.

CDR3 loop: CASSRGELAAYEQYF. CDR3 sequence (DNA): TGTGCCAGCAGCCGGGGGGAACTAGCAGCCTACGAGCAGTACTTC. The J gene is TRBJ2-7, the V gene TRBV5-4; TRBD2 agrees at 7 bases. The junction had 9 bases not matched to a gene; V was cut back by 4 bases and J by 2 bases. This CDR3 has 15 amino acids. In germline, CDR1 is SGHNT, CDR2 YYREEE (reference sequence).

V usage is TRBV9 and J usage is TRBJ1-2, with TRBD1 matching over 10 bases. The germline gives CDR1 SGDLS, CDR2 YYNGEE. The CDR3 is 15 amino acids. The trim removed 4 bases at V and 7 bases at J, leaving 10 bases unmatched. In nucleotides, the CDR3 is TGTGCCAGCAGCCCCCCGTCCGGGACAGGGGCTGGCTACACCTTC. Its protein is CASSPPSGTGAGYTF. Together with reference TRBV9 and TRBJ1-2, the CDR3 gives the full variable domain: DSGVTQTPKHLITATGQRVTLRCSPRSGDLSVYWYQQSLDQGLQFLIQYYNGEERAKGNILERFSAQQFPDLHSELNLSSLELGDSALYFCASSPPSGTGAGYTFGSGTRLTVV.

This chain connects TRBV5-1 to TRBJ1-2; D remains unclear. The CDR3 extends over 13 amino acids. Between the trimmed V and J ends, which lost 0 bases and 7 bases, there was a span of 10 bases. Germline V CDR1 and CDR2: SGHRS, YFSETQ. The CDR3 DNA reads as TGCGCCAGCAGCTTGGAGGACTCGGGTGGCTACACCTTC. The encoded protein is CASSLEDSGGYTF.